This T cell receptor beta chain was documented in a study of blood T cell repertoires in COVID-19. Overall study context: Sites in the United States, Italy and Spain provided acute and convalescent COVID-19 samples. PBMCs, B-cell-depleted T cells, or T cells were the source of the cDNA or gDNA that made up the material.

The data were produced by immunoSEQ multiplex PCR, yet TCRdb's version contains in-frame clones alone and is incomplete. This table has 380,000 or so clones, more than 80% appearing once. V was pared by 3 bases and J by 2 bases, with 4 bases between. Germline CDR1 SGHTA, CDR2 FQGTGA. The CDR3 has 12 amino acids. The chain carries TRBV7-3 and TRBJ1-2; D not certain. Sequenced material: peripheral blood. The receptor was derived from a man aged 35 to 55 with acute or convalescent COVID-19. The CDR3 nucleotides are TGTGCCAGCAGCTTGACAAACTATGGCTACACCTTC. Its translation: CASSLTNYGYTF.